These 15 T cell receptor beta chains originate from one sample sequenced in a study of blood T cell repertoires in COVID-19. Assay: immunoSEQ multiplex PCR; the TCRdb copy retains only in-frame clones and omits some. The sample has about 250,000 clones, over 75% seen once; the top ten hold approximately 1.6%. The specimen sequenced was PBMCs or T cells enriched from blood (not recorded which). Receptors originate from a man aged 35 to 55 who had recovered from COVID-19.

The V and J genes are TRBV28 and TRBJ1-4; maybe TRBD1 (5 bases). CDR1 is MDHEN, CDR2 SYDVKM, per germline. The CDR3 is 15 amino acids. Trimming took off 5 bases at V and 1 base at J, with 11 bases between the two ends. CDR3 sequence (DNA): TGTGCCAGCAGTCCTCCCACAGGAACTAATGAAAAACTGTTTTTT. This gives the protein CASSPPTGTNEKLFF.

This clone appeared once. This sequence joins TRBV6-4 and TRBJ2-7, with a tentative D call TRBD2 (5 bases). The germline gives CDR1 MRHNA, CDR2 SNTAGT. The CDR3 is made up of 14 amino acids. The V end was cut by 7 bases, the J end by 3 bases, with 16 bases between. This CDR3 reads CASIQPRRHYEQYF. The CDR3, as DNA: TGTGCCAGCATTCAGCCTAGGAGGCACTACGAGCAGTACTTC.

This sequence joins TRBV10-3 and TRBJ1-2, with unresolved D. The CDR3 length is 11 residues. Germline assignment: CDR1 ENHRY and CDR2 SYGVKD. Trimming took off 4 bases at V and 6 bases at J, with 6 bases between the two ends. CDR3 nucleotide sequence: TGTGCCATCAGTGTCGGGGATGGCTACACCTTC. It is translated as CAISVGDGYTF.

The chain recombines TRBV2 with TRBJ1-4, with D possibly TRBD1 on 5 matching bases. Germline CDR1 is SNHLY and CDR2 is FYNNEI. V was cut by 7 bases and J by 0 bases, with 9 bases left in between. This CDR3 is built from 14 residues. CDR3 protein: CASNDRSTNEKLFF. The CDR3 bases are TGTGCCAGCAACGACAGATCAACTAATGAAAAACTGTTTTTT.

The V gene is TRBV10-1, the J gene TRBJ1-6; D is uncertain. The CDR3 contains 17 residues. V lost 7 bases, J lost 5 bases, and 21 bases lay in between. The germline gives CDR1 WNHNN, CDR2 SYGVQD (reference sequence). CDR3 nucleotides: TGCGCCAGCAACGTTTGCGGAAGGAAAATACATAATTCACCCCTCCACTTT. It specifies CASNVCGRKIHNSPLHF.

This chain uses TRBV29-1 with TRBJ2-3; 8 positions agree with TRBD1. CDR1 is SQVTM, CDR2 ANQGSEA, per germline. This CDR3 has 13 amino acids. V shed 4 bases and J 1 base; nucleotides not matched to a gene: 1. CDR3 sequence reads: CSVGGQGTDTQYF. The DNA of the CDR3 is TGCAGCGTTGGGGGACAGGGCACAGATACGCAGTATTTT.

The chain uses TRBV10-3 and TRBJ1-1; possibly TRBD1 for D (6 bases). The CDR3 runs 12 residues. Trimming removed 9 bases at V and 3 bases at J, with 11 bases between. CDR1 and CDR2 from the germline V gene are ENHRY and SYGVKD. The CDR3 spells CAIGTPDTEAFF. The CDR3 bases are TGTGCCATTGGGACACCTGACACTGAAGCTTTCTTT.

The chain links TRBV30 to TRBJ2-7; D might be TRBD1 (5 bases). The germline CDR1 and CDR2 sequences are GTSNPN and SVGIG (reference sequence). The CDR3 length is 11 residues. The V end was cut by 4 bases, the J end by 3 bases, with 7 bases between. DNA for the CDR3: TGTGCCTGGAACAGGAACTACGAGCAGTACTTC. Translated, it gives CAWNRNYEQYF.

The chain has TRBV6-5 and TRBJ1-1, with D possibly being TRBD1 (6 bases). The CDR3 is 14 residues long. Germline CDR1 reads MNHEY; CDR2 reads SVGAGI. Between the trimmed V and J ends, which lost 6 bases and 7 bases, there was a span of 18 bases. DNA of the CDR3: TGTGCCAGCAGCCTCAGGGTCCCACAGGGTGAAGCTTTCTTT. Translation gives CASSLRVPQGEAFF.

The DNA for the CDR3 is TGCAGCGTTCTTCTAGCGGGAGTAGTGAATGAGCAGTTCTTC. Protein sequence: CSVLLAGVVNEQFF. This chain connects TRBV29-1 to TRBJ2-1; 10 bases align to TRBD2. Germline CDR1 is SQVTM and CDR2 is ANQGSEA. Trimming removed 5 bases from V and 7 bases from J; junction bases left unmatched: 8. The CDR3 contains 14 residues.

This clone occurred a few times. J is TRBJ2-5 and V is TRBV4-1, with 11 bases matching TRBD2. V was clipped by 0 bases and J by 2 bases; unmatched bases: 2. The CDR3 is 16 residues long. Looked up from germline, CDR1 is MGHRA and CDR2 is YSYEKL. The CDR3 spells CASSQDPSGRQETQYF. The CDR3 region has the DNA TGCGCCAGCAGCCAAGACCCTAGCGGGAGGCAAGAGACCCAGTACTTC.

This chain joins TRBV7-9 and TRBJ2-5; maybe TRBD2 (6 bases). CDR1 is SEHNR, CDR2 FQNEAQ, per germline (reference sequence). CDR3 length: 16 amino acids. V shed 7 bases and J shed 5 bases, with 23 bases lying between them. The CDR3 loop is CASTPTASVLGETQYF. CDR3 DNA sequence: TGTGCCAGCACCCCTACTGCTAGCGTGCTCGGGGAGACCCAGTACTTC.

The chain is built from TRBV9 and TRBJ1-5; 8 bases fit TRBD1. With 4 bases clipped from V and 1 base from J, the junction kept 4 bases outside the gene matches. Germline V CDR1 and CDR2: SGDLS, YYNGEE. This CDR3 is 15 amino acids long. The CDR3 coding sequence is TGTGCCAGCAGCACAGGGACAGGCAGCAATCAGCCCCAGCATTTT. Amino acids: CASSTGTGSNQPQHF.

The chain couples TRBV7-2 to TRBJ2-7; 10 bases align to TRBD2. CDR1 and CDR2 from the germline V gene are SGHTA and FQGNSA. The trim removed 5 bases at V and 6 bases at J, leaving 13 bases unmatched. The CDR3 has 16 residues. This CDR3 is CASSPPSGGSNGEQYF. The CDR3 DNA is TGTGCCAGCAGCCCACCTAGCGGGGGCTCCAATGGCGAGCAGTACTTC.

J is TRBJ1-2 and V is TRBV4-3, with D possibly being TRBD1 (6 bases). The length of the CDR3 is 15 residues. Germline CDR1 LGHNA, CDR2 YSLEER. With 4 bases removed from V and 2 bases from J, the gap between germline ends came to 14 bases. The CDR3 bases are TGCGCCAGCAGCCTTGCACAGGGTTGGAACTATGGCTACACCTTC. Residues: CASSLAQGWNYGYTF.